This is a list of T cell receptor beta chains from one sample in a study of shared clonotypes between healthy human individuals. Libraries were prepared by immunoSEQ multiplex PCR; TCRdb keeps only in-frame clonotypes and omits some of them. Here the sample spans approximately 2.3 million clones, roughly 93% being singletons. Sample: naive CD4+ T cells from PBMCs. These receptors were obtained from a man younger than 30 in good health. Some clones in this sample may be carry-over from other donors' samples. The CDR3 runs from the conserved cysteine through the conserved F or W. A D gene is named only where the DNA matches it firmly. Rows may omit the clone size; those that give it use once, few, many or a size class.

v_gene: TRBV6-1
j_gene: TRBJ1-2
d_gene: .
abundance: once
CDR3nt: TGTGCCTCCGGGCAGGGTAACTATGGCTACACCTTC
CDR3aa: CASGQGNYGYTF

v_gene: TRBV5-5
j_gene: TRBJ1-1
d_gene: .
abundance: .
CDR3nt: TGTGCCAGCAGCAAAGACTCTCCCGTGAACACTGAAGCTTTCTTT
CDR3aa: CASSKDSPVNTEAFF

v_gene: TRBV11-2
j_gene: TRBJ2-5
d_gene: TRBD2
abundance: .
CDR3nt: TGTGCCAGCAGCATGTTAACCGGGACTAGGATTGAGACCCAGTACTTC
CDR3aa: CASSMLTGTRIETQYF

v_gene: TRBV10-1
j_gene: TRBJ2-1
d_gene: TRBD2
abundance: .
CDR3nt: TGCGCCAGCAGTGATTGGGGCGGGAGTAATTTTAATGAGCAGTTCTTC
CDR3aa: CASSDWGGSNFNEQFF

v_gene: TRBV7-2
j_gene: TRBJ2-2
d_gene: TRBD2
abundance: .
CDR3nt: TGTGCCAGCAGCTCTAGCGGGTCCACCGGGGAGCTGTTTTTT
CDR3aa: CASSSSGSTGELFF

v_gene: TRBV18
j_gene: TRBJ2-2
d_gene: TRBD2
abundance: .
CDR3nt: TGTGCCAGCTCTCTTCGGACTAGCGGGAGGGTCGACACCGGGGAGCTGTTTTTT
CDR3aa: CASSLRTSGRVDTGELFF

v_gene: TRBV28
j_gene: TRBJ2-2
d_gene: .
abundance: .
CDR3nt: TGTGCCAGCAGTTTATCCTTCGGGACACAGAACACCGGGGAGCTGTTTTTT
CDR3aa: CASSLSFGTQNTGELFF

v_gene: TRBV30
j_gene: TRBJ2-3
d_gene: .
abundance: .
CDR3nt: TGTGCCTGGAGGCCGGGAGTATCGGAGGCAGATACGCAGTATTTT
CDR3aa: CAWRPGVSEADTQYF

v_gene: TRBV7-3
j_gene: TRBJ2-2
d_gene: .
abundance: .
CDR3nt: TGTGCCAGCCGGCGGGCAGGGGCTAACACCGGGGAGCTGTTTTTT
CDR3aa: CASRRAGANTGELFF

v_gene: TRBV7-3
j_gene: TRBJ2-6
d_gene: .
abundance: .
CDR3nt: TGTGCCAGCAGCTTAACGTTTGGGGGCGCGGCCGGGGCCAACGTCCTGACTTTC
CDR3aa: CASSLTFGGAAGANVLTF

v_gene: TRBV13
j_gene: TRBJ2-5
d_gene: TRBD2
abundance: .
CDR3nt: TGTGCCAGCAGCTTCAAACGGAGCGGGAGGGCCATGGAGACCCAGTACTTC
CDR3aa: CASSFKRSGRAMETQYF

v_gene: TRBV29-1
j_gene: TRBJ1-5
d_gene: TRBD1
abundance: few
CDR3nt: TGCAGCGTGCAGGGGGAAAGGCAGCCCCAGCATTTT
CDR3aa: CSVQGERQPQHF

v_gene: TRBV5-1
j_gene: TRBJ2-7
d_gene: .
abundance: .
CDR3nt: TGCGCCAGCAGCTTGGTTTTGTCTGTCGAGCAGTACTTC
CDR3aa: CASSLVLSVEQYF

v_gene: TRBV15
j_gene: TRBJ2-7
d_gene: .
abundance: .
CDR3nt: TGTGCCACCAGCAGAGGACCTTTGGTAGCGGCCTATTCCTACGAGCAGTACTTC
CDR3aa: CATSRGPLVAAYSYEQYF

v_gene: TRBV28
j_gene: TRBJ1-1
d_gene: .
abundance: .
CDR3nt: TGTGCCAGCAGTTCCCCAGGGTCATTTCCGACAGAAGCTTTCTTT
CDR3aa: CASSSPGSFPTEAFF

v_gene: TRBV7-7
j_gene: TRBJ2-5
d_gene: .
abundance: .
CDR3nt: TGTGCCAGCAGCCGCAGGGTCCAAGAGACCCAGTACTTC
CDR3aa: CASSRRVQETQYF

v_gene: TRBV7-9
j_gene: TRBJ2-3
d_gene: .
abundance: few
CDR3nt: TGTGCCAGCAGCGCCAGCACAGATACGCAGTATTTT
CDR3aa: CASSASTDTQYF

v_gene: TRBV5-6
j_gene: TRBJ2-1
d_gene: TRBD2
abundance: .
CDR3nt: TGTTCAAGCCGGGGGAGGGGAGTCGGGACGAAGTTCGATGAGCAGTTCTTC
CDR3aa: CSSRGRGVGTKFDEQFF

v_gene: TRBV7-9
j_gene: TRBJ1-2
d_gene: TRBD1
abundance: .
CDR3nt: TGTGCCAGCAGCACATCCGACAGGGGAAACTATGGCTACACCTTC
CDR3aa: CASSTSDRGNYGYTF

v_gene: TRBV9
j_gene: TRBJ2-3
d_gene: .
abundance: .
CDR3nt: TGTGCCAGCAGCGGGGGGCTAGGGACAGATACGCAGTATTTT
CDR3aa: CASSGGLGTDTQYF

v_gene: TRBV2
j_gene: TRBJ2-4
d_gene: .
abundance: .
CDR3nt: TGTGCCAGCCGACCTGCTCTTGCCAAAAACATTCAGTACTTC
CDR3aa: CASRPALAKNIQYF

v_gene: TRBV6-5
j_gene: TRBJ2-5
d_gene: .
abundance: .
CDR3nt: TGTGCCAGCAGTTACAGCCCAGGGGTGGAGACCCAGTACTTC
CDR3aa: CASSYSPGVETQYF

v_gene: TRBV5-1
j_gene: TRBJ2-3
d_gene: TRBD2
abundance: .
CDR3nt: TGCGCCAGCAGCCCGGGACTAGCGGGCAGCACAGATACGCAGTATTTT
CDR3aa: CASSPGLAGSTDTQYF

v_gene: TRBV5-8
j_gene: TRBJ2-1
d_gene: TRBD2
abundance: .
CDR3nt: TGTGCCAGCAGCTTGCGACTAGCGATAGCGTACAATGAGCAGTTCTTC
CDR3aa: CASSLRLAIAYNEQFF

v_gene: TRBV7-9
j_gene: TRBJ2-3
d_gene: TRBD2
abundance: .
CDR3nt: TGTGCCAGCAGCAAAGGACTAGCGGGAGGGTTCGCAGATACGCAGTATTTT
CDR3aa: CASSKGLAGGFADTQYF

v_gene: TRBV19
j_gene: TRBJ2-2
d_gene: TRBD2
abundance: .
CDR3nt: TGTGCCAGTAGTATAGATCCCCGGGAGGATCTTTCCGGGGAGCTGTTTTTT
CDR3aa: CASSIDPREDLSGELFF

v_gene: TRBV28
j_gene: TRBJ2-3
d_gene: TRBD2
abundance: .
CDR3nt: TGTGCCAGCAGTTTCCGGGGAGGGCCAGATACGCAGTATTTT
CDR3aa: CASSFRGGPDTQYF

v_gene: TRBV7-2
j_gene: TRBJ2-5
d_gene: .
abundance: .
CDR3nt: TGTGCCAGCAGCTTAGTTGGGAAGACCCAGTACTTC
CDR3aa: CASSLVGKTQYF

v_gene: TRBV28
j_gene: TRBJ1-2
d_gene: .
abundance: .
CDR3nt: TGTGCCAGCATCCAGACGGGCCGTAACTATGGCTACACCTTC
CDR3aa: CASIQTGRNYGYTF

v_gene: TRBV7-9
j_gene: TRBJ2-5
d_gene: .
abundance: .
CDR3nt: TGTGCCAGCAGACTAGCAGGGCCGGGGGAGACCCAGTACTTC
CDR3aa: CASRLAGPGETQYF

v_gene: TRBV19
j_gene: TRBJ2-5
d_gene: .
abundance: once
CDR3nt: TGTGCCAGTAGGAACGGTGGTTGGGAGACCCAGTACTTC
CDR3aa: CASRNGGWETQYF

v_gene: TRBV6-6
j_gene: TRBJ2-3
d_gene: .
abundance: .
CDR3nt: TGTGCCAGCAGTTACTCGAGAAGGCCAGATACGCAGTATTTT
CDR3aa: CASSYSRRPDTQYF